Following are 17 T cell receptor beta chains from one sample sequenced in a study of blood T cell repertoires in COVID-19. Only in-frame clones appear in the TCRdb table, and some are missing; sequencing was by immunoSEQ multiplex PCR. The table lists tens of thousands of clones, less than 95% of them singletons. What was sequenced was peripheral blood. The receptors were sampled from a woman aged 50 to 65 in a cohort sampled during active COVID-19.

About this clone itself: The sample contains more than one DNA sequence encoding this CDR3. The chain is built from TRBV3-1 (or the pseudogene TRBV3-2) and TRBJ2-3; 11 bases align to TRBD2. The CDR3 extends over 15 amino acids. The ends lost 4 bases at V and 0 bases at J; junction bases unmatched: 0. Germline CDR1 LGHDT, CDR2 YNNKEL (reference sequence). CDR3 nucleotide sequence: TGTGCCAGCAGCCCTAGCGGGGGGAGCACAGATACGCAGTATTTT. Its translation is CASSPSGGSTDTQYF.

Only a few counts were recorded for this clone. The chain joins TRBV29-1 to TRBJ1-3, with a tentative D call TRBD1 (6 bases). The CDR3 is made up of 13 amino acids. CDR1 and CDR2 from the germline V gene are SQVTM and ANQGSEA. Trimming stripped 8 bases from V and 4 bases from J, with 15 bases between. CDR3 nucleotide sequence: TGCAGCACCGCGACAGGCTCGGGAAACACCATATATTTT. Amino acid sequence: CSTATGSGNTIYF. Using reference TRBV29-1 and TRBJ1-3 for the parts outside the CDR3, the full variable domain is SAVISQKPSRDICQRGTSLTIQCQVDSQVTMMFWYRQQPGQSLTLIATANQGSEATYESGFVIDKFPISRPNLTFSTLTVSNMSPEDSSIYLCSTATGSGNTIYFGEGSWLTVV.

This chain uses TRBV9 with TRBJ1-1; TRBD1 matches at 8 bases. The CDR3 is 15 residues long. Losses at the gene ends were 3 bases for V and 2 bases for J; bases not matched to a gene: 6. CDR1 and CDR2 from the germline V gene are SGDLS and YYNGEE. The DNA for the CDR3 is TGTGCCAGCAGCGCAGACAGGGGTGGCAACACTGAAGCTTTCTTT. Translating gives CASSADRGGNTEAFF.

The table lists this clone with a count of one. The chain combines TRBV28 with TRBJ2-1, with TRBD1 matching 10 bases. V lost 7 bases and J lost 9; bases outside the gene matches: 9. The CDR3 has 14 residues. Germline V CDR1 and CDR2: MDHEN, SYDVKM. Here the CDR3 DNA reads TGTGCCAGCATATCCGGACAGGGGGTAGGTGAGCAGTTCTTC. It is translated as CASISGQGVGEQFF.

This chain uses TRBV30 with TRBJ2-7; 8 bases are shared with TRBD2. Trimming at V came to 2 bases and at J to 2 bases, leaving 5 bases not matched to a gene. From germline, CDR1 is GTSNPN and CDR2 SVGIG (reference sequence). The CDR3 is 14 amino acids. CDR3 coding DNA: TGTGCCTGGAGTCCGGGAGGGACGACCTACGAGCAGTACTTC. This gives the protein CAWSPGGTTYEQYF.

The chain uses TRBV12-3 or TRBV12-4 and TRBJ2-2, with D hard to call. The CDR3 is 13 amino acids. V lost 7 bases, J lost 4 bases, and 10 bases lay in between. The CDR3 spells CASTPSGTGELFF. As DNA, the CDR3 is TGTGCCAGCACCCCCTCCGGCACCGGGGAGCTGTTTTTT.

This sequence joins TRBV14 and TRBJ2-5; D ambiguous. This CDR3 comprises 15 residues. Germline loops: CDR1 SGHDN, CDR2 FVKESK. V lost 1 base and J 0 bases, leaving 9 bases between the germline ends. The CDR3 sequence is CASSQGHLYQETQYF. Here the CDR3 DNA reads TGTGCCAGCAGCCAAGGGCATTTGTACCAAGAGACCCAGTACTTC. Looking up the rest from reference TRBV14 and TRBJ2-5 gives the full variable domain: EAGVTQFPSHSVIEKGQTVTLRCDPISGHDNLYWYRRVMGKEIKFLLHFVKESKQDESGMPNNRFLAERTGGTYSTLKVQPAELEDSGVYFCASSQGHLYQETQYFGPGTRLLVL.

The DNA of the CDR3 is TGTGCCAGCTCACCAACACCGAACACTGAAGCTTTCTTT. Translated: CASSPTPNTEAFF. The chain carries TRBV18 and TRBJ1-1; D remains unclear. Germline CDR1 KGHSH, CDR2 LQKENI. Trimming removed 2 bases from V and 1 base from J, with 5 bases in between. The CDR3 runs 13 residues.

The chain is built from TRBV7-9 and TRBJ2-3, with 7 bases aligning to TRBD2. This CDR3 contains 14 residues. The germline V gene has CDR1 SEHNR and CDR2 FQNEAQ (reference sequence). Trimming cost V 6 bases and J 0 bases; bases outside gene matches: 3. CDR3 loop: CASSYSGSTDTQYF. The CDR3, as DNA: TGTGCCAGCAGTTATAGCGGGAGCACAGATACGCAGTATTTT.

This clone was recorded a few times. V and J are TRBV6-2 or TRBV6-3 and TRBJ2-7; possible D gene TRBD2, 5 bases. The CDR3 runs 13 residues. V lost 2 bases and J 3 bases, leaving 8 bases between the germline ends. Germline V gene lookup returns CDR1 MNHEY and CDR2 SVGEGT. CDR3 DNA: TGTGCCAGCAGTTACGGAGGTGTCTACGAGCAGTACTTC. It is translated as CASSYGGVYEQYF.

The V gene is TRBV5-1, the J gene TRBJ2-2; D is unclear. The CDR3 runs 15 residues. Trimming left V 0 bases short and J 4 bases short, with 10 bases between. Germline CDR1 and CDR2: SGHRS and YFSETQ. CDR3 protein: CASSLDPRSTGELFF. The CDR3 region has the DNA TGCGCCAGCAGCTTGGATCCGAGATCCACCGGGGAGCTGTTTTTT.

The rearrangement uses TRBV6-4 and TRBJ2-2; 10 bases agree with TRBD2. The V gene's germline CDR1 is MRHNA and CDR2 SNTAGT. This CDR3 has 16 residues. Trimming at V came to 6 bases and at J to 7 bases, leaving 11 bases not matched to a gene. The CDR3 here is CASSRLAGEGNGELFF. The DNA for the CDR3 is TGTGCCAGCAGCCGGCTAGCGGGAGAAGGGAACGGGGAGCTGTTTTTT.

The genes are TRBV6-5 and TRBJ2-1; no definite D call. Between the trimmed V and J ends, which lost 0 bases and 5 bases, there was a span of 5 bases. Germline-derived CDR1 and CDR2 are MNHEY and SVGAGI. The CDR3 loop spans 13 amino acids. Written as DNA, the CDR3 is TGTGCCAGCAGTTACTCCGAGAACAATGAGCAGTTCTTC. This codes for CASSYSENNEQFF.

The chain links TRBV28 to TRBJ1-2, with D possibly being TRBD1 (5 bases). In germline, CDR1 is MDHEN, CDR2 SYDVKM. This CDR3 region has 14 residues. V lost 2 bases and J lost 7, with 14 bases in between. For the CDR3, the DNA is TGTGCCAGCAGTTTAAAATTGACAGTTATTGGCTACACCTTC. Translating gives CASSLKLTVIGYTF.

The genes are TRBV6-2 or TRBV6-3 and TRBJ2-3; no clear D. Germline CDR1 is MNHEY and CDR2 is SVGEGT. The CDR3 is made up of 17 amino acids. Trimming removed 2 bases at V and 7 bases at J, with 22 bases between. The CDR3 DNA reads as TGTGCCAGCAGTTACATAAAGCCCGATAGGAGAGCATATACGCAGTATTTT. Residues: CASSYIKPDRRAYTQYF.

This rearrangement joins TRBV18 to TRBJ1-2; the match to TRBD1 covers 7 bases. The CDR3 consists of 14 residues. Germline V CDR1 and CDR2: KGHSH, LQKENI. J lost 0 bases, V lost 4 bases, and 2 bases had no gene match. The CDR3 reads CASSQTGANYGYTF. CDR3 sequence (DNA): TGTGCCAGCTCACAAACAGGGGCTAACTATGGCTACACCTTC.

This rearrangement joins TRBV5-1 to TRBJ1-2; possible D gene TRBD1, 6 bases. In germline, CDR1 is SGHRS, CDR2 YFSETQ. This CDR3 has 18 amino acids. V was trimmed by 5 bases and J by 0 bases, leaving 23 bases between them. The CDR3 sequence is CASSPDGGLGGSNYGYTF. CDR3 in DNA: TGCGCCAGCAGTCCCGATGGGGGCCTAGGGGGATCTAACTATGGCTACACCTTC.